This T cell receptor (beta chain) originates from a study of T cell responses to AZD1222 COVID-19 vaccine. General study points: Repertoires in all cases were sampled only once the peak T cell response had passed.

This table comes from immunoSEQ multiplex PCR, and its TCRdb copy is limited to in-frame clones, with some not included. The data contain 120,000 or so clones, more than 75% of them seen just once; the ten biggest clones take up roughly 10%. Details on this clone: The target antigen is unknown.

V lost 6 bases and J 4 bases, leaving 13 bases between the germline ends. CDR3 length equals 13 residues. Germline lookup yields CDR1 SGHNT and CDR2 YENEEA. This clonotype was obtained from an adult in good health. The V and J genes are TRBV11-3 and TRBJ2-7, with a tentative D call TRBD1 (6 bases). Material: peripheral blood, obtained on day 0 of AZD1222 vaccination. The CDR3 is CASRNREGYEQYF. The CDR3, as DNA: TGTGCCAGCAGGAACAGGGAAGGATACGAGCAGTACTTC. Using reference TRBV11-3 and TRBJ2-7 for the parts outside the CDR3, the full variable domain is EAGVVQSPRYKIIEKKQPVAFWCNPISGHNTLYWYLQNLGQGPELLIRYENEEAVDDSQLPKDRFSAERLKGVDSTLKIQPAELGDSAVYLCASRNREGYEQYFGPGTRLTVT.